This T cell receptor (beta chain) was sequenced for a study of blood T cell repertoires in COVID-19. Sequenced by immunoSEQ multiplex PCR; TCRdb stores in-frame clones only, minus some. The sample consists of some 260,000 clones, around 90% of them appearing once. The CDR3 is 13 residues long. Trimming left V 6 bases short and J 5 bases short, with 11 bases between. The receptor was derived from a human donor in a cohort sampled during active COVID-19. Sequencing was performed on peripheral blood. The rearrangement joins TRBV12-3 or TRBV12-4 to TRBJ1-5, with unresolved D. The CDR3 spells CASSHGADQPQHF. The DNA for the CDR3 is TGTGCCAGCAGCCACGGCGCGGATCAGCCCCAGCATTTT.